This is a list of T cell receptor beta chains from one sample in a study of blood T cell repertoires in COVID-19. TCRdb's copy holds only in-frame clones and misses some; the assay was immunoSEQ multiplex PCR. The profile shows approximately 190,000 clones, around 80% of them singletons. The specimen sequenced was peripheral blood. The source of these receptors is a man in his 60s with acute or convalescent COVID-19. CDR3s include the opening cysteine and the closing phenylalanine or tryptophan. A D gene is named only where the DNA matches it firmly. The listing skips clone size in some rows; elsewhere it reads once, few, many or a size class.

-,TRBJ1-3,-,TRBV25-1,CASGDSLSGNTIYF,TGTGCCAGCGGGGACTCCCTTTCTGGAAACACCATATATTTT
-,TRBJ2-5,-,TRBV20-1,CSARYRETQYF,TGCAGTGCTAGGTATAGAGAGACCCAGTACTTC
-,TRBJ1-4,TRBD1,TRBV7-8,CASSPGGSNEKLFF,TGTGCCAGTAGTCCAGGGGGGAGTAATGAAAAACTGTTTTTT
-,TRBJ1-3,-,TRBV9,CASSVASQGSGNTIYF,TGTGCCAGCAGCGTAGCTAGTCAGGGCTCTGGAAACACCATATATTTT
-,TRBJ2-7,-,TRBV3-1/TRBV3-2,CASSLASTVTSYEQYF,TGTGCCAGCAGCCTAGCATCGACAGTAACCTCCTACGAGCAGTACTTC
-,TRBJ1-1,-,TRBV18,CASSPNRWTEAFF,TGTGCCAGCTCACCAAACCGGTGGACTGAAGCTTTCTTT
-,TRBJ1-2,TRBD1,TRBV7-9,CASSSGGAGYGYTF,TGTGCCAGCAGCTCAGGGGGCGCAGGCTATGGCTACACCTTC
-,TRBJ1-2,TRBD1,TRBV4-3,CASSQAQGATYGYTF,TGCGCCAGCAGCCAAGCACAGGGGGCGACCTATGGCTACACCTTC
-,TRBJ1-5,TRBD1,TRBV9,CASSAGTGSQPQHF,TGTGCCAGCAGCGCTGGGACAGGGAGTCAGCCCCAGCATTTT
few,TRBJ2-1,TRBD2,TRBV15,CATSRTSGRVEQFF,TGTGCCACCAGCAGGACTAGCGGGAGGGTTGAGCAGTTCTTC
-,TRBJ1-2,-,TRBV9,CASSNTANYGYTF,TGTGCCAGCAGCAACACAGCTAACTATGGCTACACCTTC
once,TRBJ1-6,-,TRBV9,CASSVGQNSPLHF,TGTGCCAGCAGCGTAGGACAGAATTCACCCCTCCACTTT
-,TRBJ1-4,-,TRBV4-1,CASSQDGQRRTNEKLFF,TGCGCCAGCAGCCAAGATGGACAGCGAAGAACTAATGAAAAACTGTTTTTT
-,TRBJ2-1,-,TRBV5-1,CASSSFLGSSNEQFF,TGCGCCAGCAGCAGTTTCCTCGGGTCGAGTAATGAGCAGTTCTTC
-,TRBJ2-7,TRBD2,TRBV14,CASSQVRSGGAYEQYF,TGTGCCAGCAGCCAAGTACGGAGCGGGGGTGCCTACGAGCAGTACTTC
-,TRBJ2-3,TRBD2,TRBV24-1,CATSDIAGPEDTQYF,TGTGCCACCAGTGACATAGCGGGACCCGAGGATACGCAGTATTTT
-,TRBJ1-3,-,TRBV5-1,CASSYDRSAGNTIYF,TGCGCCAGCAGCTATGACAGGAGCGCTGGAAACACCATATATTTT
-,TRBJ2-1,-,TRBV12-3/TRBV12-4,CASSFRAGQFF,TGTGCCAGCAGTTTTAGGGCGGGGCAGTTCTTC
-,TRBJ1-6,TRBD1,TRBV27,CASRQGARNSPLHF,TGTGCCAGCAGACAGGGGGCGCGGAATTCACCCCTCCACTTT
many,TRBJ1-1,-,TRBV7-6,CASSLEQNTEAFF,TGTGCCAGCAGCTTAGAACAGAACACTGAAGCTTTCTTT
-,TRBJ1-2,TRBD1,TRBV4-1,CASSPQQGSSNGYTF,TGCGCCAGCAGCCCGCAACAGGGGAGCTCGAATGGCTACACCTTC
-,TRBJ2-7,-,TRBV5-4,CASSSRLGTGDYEQYF,TGTGCCAGCAGCTCGAGGTTGGGCACGGGGGATTACGAGCAGTACTTC
-,TRBJ2-7,-,TRBV13,CASSLVEGFPYEQYF,TGTGCCAGCAGCTTAGTGGAGGGGTTCCCCTACGAGCAGTACTTC
few,TRBJ2-3,TRBD2,TRBV5-4,CASSPRLAGGADTQYF,TGTGCCAGCAGCCCTAGACTAGCGGGGGGGGCAGATACGCAGTATTTT
-,TRBJ2-7,TRBD2,TRBV30,CAWSVTSGAYEQYF,TGTGCCTGGAGTGTAACTAGCGGAGCCTACGAGCAGTACTTC
-,TRBJ1-1,-,TRBV3-1/TRBV3-2,CASSQDRWGEGNSEAFF,TGTGCCAGCAGCCAAGATCGGTGGGGGGAGGGGAACTCTGAAGCTTTCTTT
-,TRBJ1-1,-,TRBV25-1,CASRDSLNTEAFF,TGTGCCAGCAGGGACAGCCTGAACACTGAAGCTTTCTTT
-,TRBJ2-3,-,TRBV9,CASSLDYRGAGTDTQYF,TGTGCCAGCAGCCTCGACTACCGGGGGGCGGGCACAGATACGCAGTATTTT
-,TRBJ2-7,-,TRBV30,CAWSLGTLFLGQYF,TGTGCCTGGAGCCTCGGGACTCTATTCCTGGGGCAGTACTTC
-,TRBJ2-1,TRBD2,TRBV2,CASSEQAGGYNEQFF,TGTGCCAGCAGTGAACAAGCGGGAGGTTACAATGAGCAGTTCTTC
-,TRBJ1-6,-,TRBV10-3,CAISESSRGSSYNSPLHF,TGTGCCATCAGTGAGTCGAGTCGGGGGAGCTCCTATAATTCACCCCTCCACTTT
-,TRBJ1-2,TRBD1,TRBV24-1,CATSEPGQGVYGYTF,TGTGCCACCAGTGAACCCGGACAGGGTGTCTATGGCTACACCTTC
many,TRBJ1-1,TRBD1,TRBV2,CASRAGQGGGEAFF,TGTGCCAGCAGGGCAGGACAGGGAGGAGGTGAAGCTTTCTTT
-,TRBJ2-3,TRBD2,TRBV5-1,CASSFASGRVSTDTQYF,TGCGCCAGCAGCTTTGCTAGCGGGAGAGTGAGCACAGATACGCAGTATTTT
-,TRBJ2-1,-,TRBV6-6,CASSYSRENEQFF,TGTGCCAGCAGTTACTCCCGTGAGAATGAGCAGTTCTTC
-,TRBJ1-1,TRBD1,TRBV6-6,CASSYSNGRDSHFF,TGTGCCAGCAGTTACTCGAATGGGCGGGACAGCCATTTCTTC
-,TRBJ2-7,TRBD1,TRBV7-9,CASSLPRDRGPYEQYF,TGTGCCAGCAGCTTACCCCGGGACAGGGGGCCATACGAGCAGTACTTC
-,TRBJ2-7,TRBD1,TRBV7-2,CASSLNRGDYEQYF,TGTGCCAGCAGCTTAAACAGGGGGGACTACGAGCAGTACTTC